The rows below give T cell receptor beta chains drawn from one sample of a study of cytomegalovirus exposure and HLA in healthy donors. Data came from immunoSEQ multiplex PCR; TCRdb stores just in-frame clones and leaves some out. The data hold about 200,000 clones, with about nine tenths observed a single time. Source material: PBMCs. The receptors were gathered from a woman under 30 in good health and CMV-seropositive. Each CDR3 is given without its conserved first and last residue. The size entry is marked missing in some rows and otherwise reads once, few, many or a size class.

14	-	TRBV9	TRBJ1-2	ASSVAPGQLNYGYT
13	few	TRBV12-2	TRBJ1-2	ASRLAESGIYGYT
11	-	TRBV27	TRBJ1-4	ASSVETNEKLF
12	-	TRBV11-2	TRBJ2-7	ASSLEQGSYEQY
16	-	TRBV7-9	TRBJ1-5	ASSLGTGDVWGNQPQH
15	-	TRBV5-1	TRBJ1-2	ASSLASPQALFYGYT
14	once	TRBV2	TRBJ1-1	ASSEETRDRGKEAF
14	-	TRBV19	TRBJ1-1	ASSIPDRGWDTEAF
16	-	TRBV4-1	TRBJ1-3	ASSQPLLAGGPGNTIY
13	-	TRBV28	TRBJ1-2	ASSLATGQEDGYT
10	-	TRBV30	TRBJ1-4	AWSIGSGKLF
12	-	TRBV5-4	TRBJ2-7	ASSSHRSSYEQY
13	-	TRBV19	TRBJ2-2	ASRTGTGGAGELF
11	-	TRBV5-1	TRBJ2-1	ASKLAGYNEQF
11	few	TRBV27	TRBJ1-2	ASSYRTGGRYT
10	-	TRBV27	TRBJ2-7	ASSEFGYEQY
13	-	TRBV6-1	TRBJ2-7	ASKSPGQAVYEQY
11	-	TRBV29-1	TRBJ1-3	SVEEGNGNTIY
14	-	TRBV10-1	TRBJ2-3	ASSESGGFFGDTQY
14	-	TRBV7-2	TRBJ2-7	ASSKVPGTVGNEQY
13	-	TRBV7-2	TRBJ1-2	ASSLARDSGYGYT
17	-	TRBV7-3	TRBJ2-1	ATNVSTGALVSSYNEQF
13	-	TRBV30	TRBJ2-3	AWSVSTTSADTQY
14	-	TRBV5-1	TRBJ1-1	ASSPPFGQGGTEAF
10	-	TRBV19	TRBJ1-1	ASSTGNTEAF
9	-	TRBV27	TRBJ1-2	ATHNNYGYT
11	-	TRBV5-1	TRBJ1-1	ASSAEGWTEAF
13	-	TRBV7-6	TRBJ1-1	ASSAGTHLNTEAF
12	-	TRBV4-1	TRBJ2-7	ASSRGQGPYEQY
11	-	TRBV19	TRBJ2-5	ASSYRGGETQY
16	-	TRBV9	TRBJ1-3	ASSPGTGLRLGGNTIY
16	-	TRBV9	TRBJ2-1	ASSVPRTGSGRYNEQF
12	once	TRBV11-2	TRBJ1-4	ASSVRQGAEKLF
13	-	TRBV27	TRBJ2-3	ASSRTLASTDTQY
13	-	TRBV6-4	TRBJ2-7	ASSDTDRGVGEQY
12	-	TRBV27	TRBJ1-5	ASSLLGGNQPQH
13	-	TRBV1	TRBJ2-7	TSSHPQGTLYEQY
11	-	TRBV12-5	TRBJ1-2	ASGLPTGHGYT
13	few	TRBV18	TRBJ1-2	ASSPLRQEGTGYT
16	-	TRBV15	TRBJ1-5	ATSDDLRGRLSNQPQH
12	-	TRBV11-2	TRBJ2-5	ASSLETLLETQY
13	-	TRBV5-1	TRBJ2-7	ASSPPSGSSYEQY
12	-	TRBV15	TRBJ2-7	ATSRERSPYEQY
11	few	TRBV29-1	TRBJ1-2	SVRTGLNYGYT
13	once	TRBV7-9	TRBJ2-3	ASNGGGTSTDTQY